This TCR beta chain was sequenced in a study of T cells in Graves' hyperthyroidism and ophthalmopathy. CDR3 length equals 14 residues. Germline lookup yields CDR1 SEHNR and CDR2 FQNEAQ (reference sequence). V lost 5 bases, J lost 3 bases, and 13 bases lay in between. Study-level points and caveats: Researchers found most expanded thyroid clonotypes above 0.001 in blood as well.

This clonotype was detected ten times or more. What it binds is not known. The CDR3 regions of TCR beta were amplified from RNA transcripts. The HTBI primer set was used in a first-round RT-PCR of the TCR CDR3. TCRdb reanalysed the multiplex PCR reads using MiXCR and keeps one entry per CDR3 protein. In the table there are about 660,000 distinct CDR3 sequences, 40% to 55% of which are singletons. The chain employs TRBV7-9 and TRBJ1-2, with a weak D call TRBD1 (5 bases). The sequence was obtained from an adult man with Graves' disease, either hyperthyroidism or ophthalmopathy (not recorded which). The sample comprised peripheral blood or thyroid tissue (not recorded which). The CDR3 protein is CASSPEQAHYGYTF. In DNA, the CDR3 is TGTGCCAGCAGCCCCGAACAGGCCCACTATGGCTACACCTTC.